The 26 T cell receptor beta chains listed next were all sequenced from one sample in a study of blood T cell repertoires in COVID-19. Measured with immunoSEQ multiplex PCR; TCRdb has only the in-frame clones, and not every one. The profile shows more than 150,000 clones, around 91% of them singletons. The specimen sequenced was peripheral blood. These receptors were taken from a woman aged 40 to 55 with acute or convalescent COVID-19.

The CDR3 DNA is TGTGCCAGCCTCGGACTAGCGGGACTTAGGGAGCAGTTCTTC. It encodes CASLGLAGLREQFF. This chain joins TRBV7-9 and TRBJ2-1, with 12 bases fitting TRBD2. Germline assignment: CDR1 SEHNR and CDR2 FQNEAQ (reference sequence). This CDR3 is 14 amino acids long. V shed 8 bases, J shed 10 bases, and the junction held 9 bases outside the gene matches.

CDR3 amino acids: CASSRTGIHTEAFF. The CDR3 DNA sequence: TGTGCCAGCAGCCGGACAGGAATTCACACTGAAGCTTTCTTT. This rearrangement joins TRBV4-2 to TRBJ1-1, with 7 bases matching TRBD1. Germline CDR1 is LGHNA and CDR2 is YNFKEQ. V trimming: 4 bases; J trimming: 3 bases; junction bases outside the gene matches: 5. This CDR3 spans 14 amino acids.

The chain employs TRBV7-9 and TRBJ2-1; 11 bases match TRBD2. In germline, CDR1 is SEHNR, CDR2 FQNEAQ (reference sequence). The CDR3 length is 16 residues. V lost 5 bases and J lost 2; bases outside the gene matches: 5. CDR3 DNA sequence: TGTGCCAGCAGCCCAGGGACTAGCGGAGCCTACAATGAGCAGTTCTTC. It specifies CASSPGTSGAYNEQFF.

CDR3 DNA sequence: TGCGCCAGCAGTGAATTGTCGGGGGGCGACAATGAGCAGTTCTTC. It codes for CASSELSGGDNEQFF. The V gene is TRBV10-1, the J gene TRBJ2-1; tentative D call: TRBD2 (7 bases). There are 15 residues in the CDR3. Germline V gives CDR1 WNHNN, CDR2 SYGVQD (reference sequence). V was pared by 3 bases and J by 5 bases, with 14 bases between.

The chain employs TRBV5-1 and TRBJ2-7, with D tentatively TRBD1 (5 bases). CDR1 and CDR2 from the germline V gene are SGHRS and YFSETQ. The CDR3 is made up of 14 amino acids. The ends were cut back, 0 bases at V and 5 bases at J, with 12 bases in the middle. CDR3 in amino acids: CASSLGRQGDEQYF. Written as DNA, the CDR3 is TGCGCCAGCAGCTTGGGTCGGCAGGGTGACGAGCAGTACTTC.

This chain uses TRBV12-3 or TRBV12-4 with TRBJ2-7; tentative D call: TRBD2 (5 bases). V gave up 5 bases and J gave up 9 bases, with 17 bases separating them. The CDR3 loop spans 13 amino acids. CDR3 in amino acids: CASSLTRASGQYF. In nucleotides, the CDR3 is TGTGCCAGCAGTCTTACCCGGGCCAGCGGGCAGTACTTC.

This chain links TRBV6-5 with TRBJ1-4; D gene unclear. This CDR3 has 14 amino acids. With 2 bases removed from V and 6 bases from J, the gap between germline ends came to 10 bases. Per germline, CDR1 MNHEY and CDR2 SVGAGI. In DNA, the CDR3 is TGTGCCAGCAGTTACACCAACATGGATGAAAAACTGTTTTTT. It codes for CASSYTNMDEKLFF.

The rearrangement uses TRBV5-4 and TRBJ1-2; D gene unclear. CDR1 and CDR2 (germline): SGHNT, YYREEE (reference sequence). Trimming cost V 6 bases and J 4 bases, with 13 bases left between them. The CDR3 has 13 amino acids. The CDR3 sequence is CASTPGGPYGYTF. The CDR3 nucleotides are TGTGCCAGCACCCCAGGTGGGCCCTATGGCTACACCTTC.

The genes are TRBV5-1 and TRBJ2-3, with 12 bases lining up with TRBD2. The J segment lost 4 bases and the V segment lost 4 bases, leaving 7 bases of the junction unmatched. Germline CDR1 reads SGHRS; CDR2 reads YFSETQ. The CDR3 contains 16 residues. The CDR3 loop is CASSRLAGGIADTQYF. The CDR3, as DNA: TGCGCCAGCAGCCGCCTAGCGGGGGGGATCGCAGATACGCAGTATTTT.

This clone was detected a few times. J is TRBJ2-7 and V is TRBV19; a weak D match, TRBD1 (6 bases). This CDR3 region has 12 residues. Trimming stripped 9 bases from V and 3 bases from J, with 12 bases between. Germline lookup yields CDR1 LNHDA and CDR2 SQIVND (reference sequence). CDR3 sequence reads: CASRGSYYEQYF. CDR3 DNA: TGTGCCAGCAGGGGATCTTACTACGAGCAGTACTTC.

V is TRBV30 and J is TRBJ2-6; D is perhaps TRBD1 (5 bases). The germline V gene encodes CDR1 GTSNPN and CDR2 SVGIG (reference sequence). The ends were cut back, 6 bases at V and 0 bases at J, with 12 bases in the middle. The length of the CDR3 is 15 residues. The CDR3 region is CACQGPPSGANVLTF. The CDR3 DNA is TGTGCCTGTCAGGGCCCCCCCTCTGGGGCCAACGTCCTGACTTTC.

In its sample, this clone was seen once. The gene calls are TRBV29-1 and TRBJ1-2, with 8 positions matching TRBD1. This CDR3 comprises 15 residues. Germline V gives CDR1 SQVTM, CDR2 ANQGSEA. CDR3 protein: CSAGQGGGSNYGYTF. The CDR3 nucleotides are TGCAGTGCAGGACAGGGAGGGGGATCTAACTATGGCTACACCTTC.

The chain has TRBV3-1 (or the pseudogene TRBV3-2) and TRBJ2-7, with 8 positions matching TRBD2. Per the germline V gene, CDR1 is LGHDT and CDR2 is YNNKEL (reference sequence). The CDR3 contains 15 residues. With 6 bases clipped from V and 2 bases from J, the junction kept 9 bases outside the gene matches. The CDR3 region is CASSPGTRFTYEQYF. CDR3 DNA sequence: TGTGCCAGCAGTCCCGGGACTAGATTCACCTACGAGCAGTACTTC.

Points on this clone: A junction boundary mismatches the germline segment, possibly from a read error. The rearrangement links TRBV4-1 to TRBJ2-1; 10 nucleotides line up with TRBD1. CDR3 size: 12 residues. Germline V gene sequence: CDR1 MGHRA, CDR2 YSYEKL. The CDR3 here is CASSQGGQGTVF. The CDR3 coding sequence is TGCGCCAGCAGCCAGGGGGGACAGGGGACGGTCTTC.

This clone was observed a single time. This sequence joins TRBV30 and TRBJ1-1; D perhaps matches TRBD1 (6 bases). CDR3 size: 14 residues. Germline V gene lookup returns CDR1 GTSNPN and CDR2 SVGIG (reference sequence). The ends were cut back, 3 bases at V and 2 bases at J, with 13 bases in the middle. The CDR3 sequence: CAWRMTGFNTEAFF. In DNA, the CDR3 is TGTGCCTGGAGGATGACAGGTTTTAACACTGAAGCTTTCTTT.

The CDR3 nucleotides read TGTGCCAGCAGCTTATATTCCTTGCCCCAGCATTTT. Translated: CASSLYSLPQHF. The chain is built from TRBV7-2 and TRBJ1-5; no definite D call. The germline V and J ends were trimmed by 2 bases and 9 bases, with 8 bases remaining between them. The CDR3 loop spans 12 amino acids. Germline V gene sequence: CDR1 SGHTA, CDR2 FQGNSA.

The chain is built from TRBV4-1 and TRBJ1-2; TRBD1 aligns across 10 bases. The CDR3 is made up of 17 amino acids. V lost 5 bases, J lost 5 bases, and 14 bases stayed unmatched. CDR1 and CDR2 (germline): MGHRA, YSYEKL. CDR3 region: CASSDMGDPGQGYGYTF. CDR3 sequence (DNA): TGCGCCAGCAGCGACATGGGAGATCCGGGACAGGGGTATGGCTACACCTTC.

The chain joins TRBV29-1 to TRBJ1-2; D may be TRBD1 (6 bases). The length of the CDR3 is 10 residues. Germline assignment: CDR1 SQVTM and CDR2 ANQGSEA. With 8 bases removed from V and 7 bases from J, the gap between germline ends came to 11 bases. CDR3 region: CSTAGVGYTF. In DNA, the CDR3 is TGCAGCACAGCAGGGGTTGGCTACACCTTC.

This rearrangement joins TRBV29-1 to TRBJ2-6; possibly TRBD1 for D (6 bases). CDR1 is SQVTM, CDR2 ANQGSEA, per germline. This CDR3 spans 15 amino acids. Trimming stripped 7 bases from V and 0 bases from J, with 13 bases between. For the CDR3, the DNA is TGCAGCGCGTCACAGGGTACCTCTGGGGCCAACGTCCTGACTTTC. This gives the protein CSASQGTSGANVLTF.

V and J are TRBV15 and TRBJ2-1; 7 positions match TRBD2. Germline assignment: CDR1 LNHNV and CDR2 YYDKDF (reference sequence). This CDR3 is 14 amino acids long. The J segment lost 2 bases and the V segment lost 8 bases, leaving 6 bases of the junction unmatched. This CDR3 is CATDSLAPYNEQFF. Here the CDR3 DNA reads TGTGCCACCGACTCACTAGCGCCCTACAATGAGCAGTTCTTC.

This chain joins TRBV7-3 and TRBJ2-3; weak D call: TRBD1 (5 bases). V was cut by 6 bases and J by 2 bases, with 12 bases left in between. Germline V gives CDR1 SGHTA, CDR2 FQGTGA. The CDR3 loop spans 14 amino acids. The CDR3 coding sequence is TGTGCCAGCAGTCCCGGACATAACACAGATACGCAGTATTTT. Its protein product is CASSPGHNTDTQYF. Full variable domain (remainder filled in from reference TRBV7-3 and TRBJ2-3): GAGVSQTPSNKVTEKGKYVELRCDPISGHTALYWYRQSLGQGPEFLIYFQGTGAADDSGLPNDRFFAVRPEGSVSTLKIQRTERGDSAVYLCASSPGHNTDTQYFGPGTRLTVL.

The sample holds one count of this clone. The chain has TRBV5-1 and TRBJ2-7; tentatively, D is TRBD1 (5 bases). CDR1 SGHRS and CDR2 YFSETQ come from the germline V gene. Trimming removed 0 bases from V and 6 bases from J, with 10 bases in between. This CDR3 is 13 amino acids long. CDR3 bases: TGCGCCAGCAGCTTGGAAAGGGGTTTCGAGCAGTACTTC. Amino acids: CASSLERGFEQYF.

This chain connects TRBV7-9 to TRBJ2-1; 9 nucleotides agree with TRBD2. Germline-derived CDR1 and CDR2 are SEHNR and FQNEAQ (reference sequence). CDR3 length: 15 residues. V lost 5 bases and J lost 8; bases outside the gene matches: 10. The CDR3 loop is CASSEPGLAIHEQFF. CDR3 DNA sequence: TGTGCCAGCAGCGAGCCGGGACTAGCTATCCATGAGCAGTTCTTC.

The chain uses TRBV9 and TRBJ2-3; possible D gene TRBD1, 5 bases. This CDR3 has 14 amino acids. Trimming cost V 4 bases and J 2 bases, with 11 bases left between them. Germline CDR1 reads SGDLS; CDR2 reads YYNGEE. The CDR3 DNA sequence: TGTGCCAGCAGCCCCTGGGGCTTCACAGATACGCAGTATTTT. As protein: CASSPWGFTDTQYF.

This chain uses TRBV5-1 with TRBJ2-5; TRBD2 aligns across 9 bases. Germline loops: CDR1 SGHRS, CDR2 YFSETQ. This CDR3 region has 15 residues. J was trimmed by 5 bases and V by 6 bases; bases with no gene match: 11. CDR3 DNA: TGCGCCAGCAAGATTTTAGCGGGAGCAGGGGAGACCCAGTACTTC. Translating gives CASKILAGAGETQYF.

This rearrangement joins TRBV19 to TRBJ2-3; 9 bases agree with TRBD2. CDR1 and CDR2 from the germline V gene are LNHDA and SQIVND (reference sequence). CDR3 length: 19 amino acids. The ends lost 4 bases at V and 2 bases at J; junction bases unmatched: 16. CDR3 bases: TGTGCCAGTAGTAGCGCGGGGGCGGGAGGGTTATTATTCACAGATACGCAGTATTTT. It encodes CASSSAGAGGLLFTDTQYF.